This T cell receptor beta chain comes out of a study of blood T cell repertoires in COVID-19. Across the whole study: PBMCs, B-cell-depleted T cells, or T cells provided the cDNA or gDNA that made up the material.

This CDR3 has 14 amino acids. Per the study methods: Nucleated cell number was recorded as an estimate derived from reference gene primer amplification. Repertoires were generated with immunoSEQ multiplex PCR, while TCRdb's copy carries only in-frame clones and drops some. V, J and clone size are those of that table, while D and trimming were read from the DNA. The sample holds around 120,000 clones; over 65% are singletons and the top ten take about 2.1%. The chain uses TRBV12-1 and TRBJ1-4. TRBV12-1 is a known pseudogene. The clonotype was recovered from a man aged 30 to 45 with acute or convalescent COVID-19. The sequenced sample consisted of peripheral blood. Here the CDR3 DNA reads TGTGCCAGCAGCCGGAGGACCACAGTAGAAAAACTGTTTTTT. Its translation is CASSRRTTVEKLFF.